Below, 4 T cell receptor beta chains from the same sample are listed, as sequenced in a study of long-term antiretroviral therapy in people with HIV. At survey level, the immunoSEQ assay was run in its v3.0 version. Libraries were prepared by immunoSEQ multiplex PCR; TCRdb keeps only in-frame clonotypes and omits some of them. The data contain about 24,000 clones, around 80% of them singletons. The sequences come from unsorted PBMCs, collected 1.2 years after starting antiretroviral therapy. The receptors here all came from a woman in her thirties or forties with HIV.

The chain combines TRBV10-1 with TRBJ1-1; D uncertain. The CDR3 is made up of 15 amino acids. The V end was cut by 2 bases, the J end by 4 bases, with 14 bases between. CDR1 and CDR2 (germline): WNHNN, SYGVQD (reference sequence). The CDR3 DNA reads as TGCGCCAGCAGTGAGGATGGCAGGAAAAGCACTGAAGCTTTCTTT. Translating it yields CASSEDGRKSTEAFF.

The chain uses TRBV6-1 and TRBJ1-1, with a tentative D call TRBD1 (6 bases). Germline V gene data show CDR1 as MNHNS and CDR2 as SASEGT. The CDR3 sequence is 12 residues long. The V end was cut by 7 bases, the J end by 5 bases, with 11 bases between. The CDR3 coding sequence is TGTGCCAGCATCGGGGGGCCTACTGAAGCTTTCTTT. Its protein is CASIGGPTEAFF.

The chain is built from TRBV27 and TRBJ2-5; 9 positions match TRBD2. J lost 5 bases, V lost 5 bases, and 15 bases had no gene match. The CDR3 consists of 17 residues. Germline assignment: CDR1 MNHEY and CDR2 SMNVEV (reference sequence). CDR3 sequence reads: CASSPHPRLAGRETQYF. The DNA of the CDR3 is TGTGCCAGCAGTCCCCACCCCCGGCTAGCGGGAAGGGAGACCCAGTACTTC.

The chain is built from TRBV9 and TRBJ2-1; 9 bases are a match to TRBD2. This CDR3 has 15 amino acids. The germline gives CDR1 SGDLS, CDR2 YYNGEE. Trimming removed 0 bases from V and 6 bases from J; junction bases left unmatched: 4. As DNA, the CDR3 is TGTGCCAGCAGCGTAGCTCAGCGGGGGGTCAATGAGCAGTTCTTC. As protein: CASSVAQRGVNEQFF.